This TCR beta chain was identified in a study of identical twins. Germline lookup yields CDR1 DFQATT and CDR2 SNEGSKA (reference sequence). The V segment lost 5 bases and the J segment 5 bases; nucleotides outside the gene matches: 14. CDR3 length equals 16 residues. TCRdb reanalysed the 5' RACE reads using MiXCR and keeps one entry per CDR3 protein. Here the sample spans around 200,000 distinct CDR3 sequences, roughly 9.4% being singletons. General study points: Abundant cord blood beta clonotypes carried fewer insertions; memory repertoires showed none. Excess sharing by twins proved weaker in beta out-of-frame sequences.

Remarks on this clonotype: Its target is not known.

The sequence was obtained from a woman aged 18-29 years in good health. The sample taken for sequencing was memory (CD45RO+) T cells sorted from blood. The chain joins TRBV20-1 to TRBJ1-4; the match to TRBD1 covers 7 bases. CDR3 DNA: TGCAGTGCTCTCGGAAACCGACAGGGTGGGAATGAAAAACTGTTTTTT. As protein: CSALGNRQGGNEKLFF.